The 32 T cell receptor beta chains presented below share a single source sample, sequenced in a study of T cell changes during pregnancy in multiple sclerosis. The data were produced by immunoSEQ multiplex PCR, yet TCRdb's version contains in-frame clones alone and is incomplete. The table has about 66,000 clones, 91% seen once. Sequenced material: CD8+ T cells from peripheral blood mononuclear cells, taken before pregnancy. These receptors originate from a female donor with multiple sclerosis, enrolled in a pregnancy study.

J is TRBJ2-3 and V is TRBV9; no firm D call. Germline V gene lookup returns CDR1 SGDLS and CDR2 YYNGEE. Deletions cut 0 bases from V and 6 bases from J, with 11 bases between. The CDR3 length is 14 residues. CDR3 DNA: TGTGCCAGCAGCGTAGTATCCGGTCGGGATACGCAGTATTTT. It codes for CASSVVSGRDTQYF.

The gene calls are TRBV5-6 and TRBJ2-5; D is uncertain. The DNA end favors TRBJ2-7, so the J call may be wrong. Germline CDR1 is SGHDT and CDR2 is YYEEEE. The CDR3 spans 14 residues. This chain's CDR3 is CASSFTDPSYEQYF. Written as DNA, the CDR3 is TGTGCCAGCAGCTTTACAGATCCGTCCTACGAGCAGTACTTC.

This clone has only a few counts. The chain couples TRBV6-1 to TRBJ1-1; weak D call: TRBD1 (5 bases). V was trimmed by 6 bases and J by 6 bases, leaving 14 bases between them. Per germline, CDR1 MNHNS and CDR2 SASEGT. The CDR3 has 13 residues. CDR3 nucleotide sequence: TGTGCCAGCAGCGACATGGGGGGAGCTGAAGCTTTCTTT. Its protein is CASSDMGGAEAFF.

The V gene is TRBV6-5, the J gene TRBJ1-6; 9 nucleotides align to TRBD1. The V segment lost 0 bases and the J segment 18 bases; nucleotides outside the gene matches: 15. Germline V CDR1 and CDR2: MNHEY, SVGAGI. The CDR3 has 16 amino acids. Here the CDR3 reads CASSYSWTGDPRSHHF. In DNA, the CDR3 is TGTGCCAGCAGTTACTCCTGGACAGGGGACCCCCGGTCCCACCACTTT.

This clone was observed a single time. J is TRBJ2-3 and V is TRBV7-6; D is unresolved. The CDR3 extends over 13 amino acids. Trimming left V 4 bases short and J 6 bases short, with 11 bases between. Germline V CDR1 and CDR2: SGHVS, FNYEAQ. CDR3 sequence reads: CASSYQSEDTQYF. The CDR3 DNA sequence: TGTGCCAGCAGCTACCAGTCGGAGGATACGCAGTATTTT.

The V and J genes are TRBV2 and TRBJ1-2, with TRBD1 identical over 8 bases. This CDR3 has 15 residues. Germline-derived CDR1 and CDR2 are SNHLY and FYNNEI. Unmatched junction bases numbered 9, after V lost 3 bases and J lost 6 bases. CDR3 sequence reads: CASSDVRTGFDGYTF. For the CDR3, the DNA is TGTGCCAGCAGTGACGTCCGGACAGGGTTCGATGGCTACACCTTC.

This chain connects TRBV11-2 to TRBJ2-2; 7 bases line up with TRBD2. Germline CDR1 and CDR2: SGHAT and FQNNGV. The CDR3 is made up of 16 amino acids. The ends lost 1 base at V and 4 bases at J; junction bases unmatched: 6. CDR3 DNA sequence: TGTGCCAGCAGCTTAGTAGGCGGGGGAGGCACCGGGGAGCTGTTTTTT. Amino acids: CASSLVGGGGTGELFF.

CDR3 sequence reads: CASSLWEEFSGQPQHF. As DNA, the CDR3 is TGTGCCAGCAGCCTATGGGAGGAGTTTTCGGGTCAGCCCCAGCATTTT. The chain carries TRBV5-8 and TRBJ1-5; D gene ambiguous. The CDR3 runs 16 residues. In germline, CDR1 is SGHTS, CDR2 YDEGEE. The ends were cut back, 4 bases at V and 6 bases at J, with 20 bases in the middle.

This clone showed up just once. The V call is TRBV19, the J call TRBJ2-1; 10 bases line up with TRBD2. The length of the CDR3 is 16 residues. V lost 7 bases, J lost 1 base, and 7 bases stayed unmatched. Germline loops: CDR1 LNHDA, CDR2 SQIVND (reference sequence). The CDR3 protein is CASKTASGGSYNEQFF. The CDR3, as DNA: TGTGCCAGTAAAACCGCTAGCGGGGGATCCTACAATGAGCAGTTCTTC.

This sequence joins TRBV27 and TRBJ2-3, with 11 bases aligning to TRBD2. Germline V CDR1 and CDR2: MNHEY, SMNVEV (reference sequence). Trimming at V came to 3 bases and at J to 4 bases, leaving 9 bases not matched to a gene. This CDR3 is built from 17 residues. The CDR3 region has the DNA TGTGCCAGCAGTTTCTTCCGACTAGCGGGGAGTGCAGATACGCAGTATTTT. Translation: CASSFFRLAGSADTQYF.

In this sample, this clone turned up a few times. This specimen includes other DNA sequences encoding the same CDR3. J is TRBJ1-2 and V is TRBV6-4; TRBD1 matches 7 bases. The CDR3 runs 15 residues. In germline, CDR1 is MRHNA, CDR2 SNTAGT. Unmatched junction bases numbered 5, after V lost 2 bases and J lost 2 bases. The CDR3 region has the DNA TGTGCCAGCAGTGACACAGGGGTTGGGAACTATGGCTACACCTTC. Residues: CASSDTGVGNYGYTF.

This CDR3 is CASSLGLAGNEQFF. The DNA for the CDR3 is TGTGCCAGCAGCTTGGGACTAGCGGGTAATGAGCAGTTCTTC. This chain links TRBV5-6 with TRBJ2-1; 10 bases map to TRBD2. The CDR3 is 14 residues long. Germline CDR1 and CDR2: SGHDT and YYEEEE. With V trimmed by 0 bases and J by 7 bases, 1 base remained unmatched.

J is TRBJ2-7 and V is TRBV7-9, with D possibly TRBD1 on 7 matching bases. The V end lost 4 bases, the J end lost 5 bases, and 15 bases lay between the germline ends. Germline CDR1 SEHNR, CDR2 FQNEAQ (reference sequence). This CDR3 has 14 residues. Here the CDR3 reads CASSSPGGQDEQYF. The CDR3 coding sequence is TGTGCCAGCAGCTCACCAGGGGGGCAGGACGAGCAGTACTTC.

This rearrangement joins TRBV11-2 to TRBJ2-2; D gene ambiguous. The CDR3 runs 14 residues. The V end lost 5 bases, the J end lost 3 bases, and 10 bases lay between the germline ends. The germline CDR1 and CDR2 sequences are SGHAT and FQNNGV. The CDR3 nucleotides read TGTGCCAGCAGCCTTGCTCCGGACACCGGGGAGCTGTTTTTT. As protein: CASSLAPDTGELFF.

The chain combines TRBV2 with TRBJ1-5; 8 nucleotides agree with TRBD1. The V gene's germline CDR1 is SNHLY and CDR2 FYNNEI. V was pared by 2 bases and J by 11 bases, with 2 bases of the junction left unmatched. CDR3 length: 12 residues. The CDR3 loop is CASSEPDRAQHF. The DNA of the CDR3 is TGTGCCAGCAGTGAACCGGACAGGGCCCAGCATTTT.

V is TRBV10-2 and J is TRBJ1-4; TRBD1 matches at 8 bases. Germline lookup yields CDR1 WSHSY and CDR2 SAAADI. This CDR3 spans 15 amino acids. Trimming cost V 3 bases and J 5 bases; bases outside gene matches: 5. The CDR3 protein is CASSDLQGVNEKLFF. The CDR3 region has the DNA TGCGCCAGCAGTGATCTACAGGGGGTGAATGAAAAACTGTTTTTT.

J is TRBJ1-5 and V is TRBV27; D gene unclear. The germline CDR1 and CDR2 sequences are MNHEY and SMNVEV (reference sequence). The V end was cut by 5 bases, the J end by 4 bases, with 15 bases between. The CDR3 has 15 residues. This CDR3 is CASSGYPGFNQPQHF. CDR3 coding DNA: TGTGCCAGCAGTGGTTACCCGGGGTTTAATCAGCCCCAGCATTTT.

This rearrangement joins TRBV7-9 to TRBJ1-4; TRBD1 is a possible D gene (6 bases). This CDR3 region has 15 residues. Trimming stripped 1 base from V and 7 bases from J, with 13 bases between. CDR1 is SEHNR, CDR2 FQNEAQ, per germline (reference sequence). CDR3 loop: CASSLVNRVGEKLFF. For the CDR3, the DNA is TGTGCCAGCAGCTTAGTTAACAGGGTCGGTGAAAAACTGTTTTTT.

The CDR3 DNA reads TGTGCCACTACCGTTGGGAGCGGGGGGGCTGAGACCCAGTACTTC. It yields the protein CATTVGSGGAETQYF. The chain carries TRBV15 and TRBJ2-5; 10 bases agree with TRBD2. V trimming: 9 bases; J trimming: 5 bases; junction bases outside the gene matches: 12. CDR1 is LNHNV and CDR2 is YYDKDF in the germline V gene (reference sequence). The CDR3 runs to 15 residues. The variable domain in full, with the rest retrieved from reference TRBV15 and TRBJ2-5, is DAMVIQNPRYQVTQFGKPVTLSCSQTLNHNVMYWYQQKSSQAPKLLFHYYDKDFNNEADTPDNFQSRRPNTSFCFLDIRSPGLGDTAMYLCATTVGSGGAETQYFGPGTRLLVL.

The chain couples TRBV4-2 to TRBJ2-7; D ambiguous. The length of the CDR3 is 14 residues. Per germline, CDR1 LGHNA and CDR2 YNFKEQ. The V gene lost 0 bases and the J gene lost 2 bases, with 8 bases spanning the gap. The CDR3 DNA reads as TGTGCCAGCAGCCAAGAACAGTTAACCTACGAGCAGTACTTC. Its protein is CASSQEQLTYEQYF.

The rearrangement links TRBV29-1 to TRBJ2-7; TRBD1 might be the D (6 bases). CDR3 length: 12 amino acids. Germline CDR1 and CDR2: SQVTM and ANQGSEA. Trimming left V 5 bases short and J 3 bases short, with 11 bases between. DNA for the CDR3: TGCAGCGTTATAACAGGGAACTACGAGCAGTACTTC. Translation: CSVITGNYEQYF.

The rearrangement uses TRBV19 and TRBJ2-3; perhaps TRBD2 as D (6 bases). The CDR3 has 19 amino acids. Between the trimmed V and J ends, which lost 2 bases and 2 bases, there was a span of 23 bases. In germline, CDR1 is LNHDA, CDR2 SQIVND (reference sequence). The CDR3 here is CASSIFLAGRDGPTDTQYF. The CDR3 DNA reads TGTGCCAGTAGTATATTTTTGGCGGGACGGGACGGCCCCACAGATACGCAGTATTTT. Full variable domain (remainder filled in from reference TRBV19 and TRBJ2-3): DGGITQSPKYLFRKEGQNVTLSCEQNLNHDAMYWYRQDPGQGLRLIYYSQIVNDFQKGDIAEGYSVSREKKESFPLTVTSAQKNPTAFYLCASSIFLAGRDGPTDTQYFGPGTRLTVL.

The chain uses TRBV27 and TRBJ2-1; the match to TRBD2 covers 10 bases. Germline CDR1 is MNHEY and CDR2 is SMNVEV (reference sequence). The CDR3 is 16 residues long. J was trimmed by 9 bases and V by 5 bases; bases with no gene match: 13. The CDR3, as DNA: TGTGCCAGCAGTCCGCTCCGGAGCGGGGGGGCCACTGAGCAGTTCTTC. It codes for CASSPLRSGGATEQFF.

The chain combines TRBV30 with TRBJ2-3; TRBD2 agrees at 8 bases. The CDR3 runs to 15 residues. Germline assignment: CDR1 GTSNPN and CDR2 SVGIG (reference sequence). J gave up 4 bases and V 4 bases, and 10 bases lay outside the gene matches. CDR3 coding DNA: TGTGCCTGGAACTTTGGCGGGGGGCGGGCAGATACGCAGTATTTT. Translation gives CAWNFGGGRADTQYF. Complete variable domain (other parts from reference TRBV30 and TRBJ2-3): SQTIHQWPATLVQPVGSPLSLECTVEGTSNPNLYWYRQAAGRGLQLLFYSVGIGQISSEVPQNLSASRPQDRQFILSSKKLLLSDSGFYLCAWNFGGGRADTQYFGPGTRLTVL.

The rearrangement uses TRBV9 and TRBJ1-1; 10 bases map to TRBD1. Germline trimming cut 3 bases from V and 6 bases from J; bases unmatched to any gene: 2. This CDR3 has 13 amino acids. Germline V CDR1 and CDR2: SGDLS, YYNGEE. The CDR3 region is CASSGTGGPEAFF. The DNA for the CDR3 is TGTGCCAGCAGCGGGACAGGGGGTCCTGAAGCTTTCTTT.

This clone has a handful of counts. The CDR3 nucleotides read TGTGCCAGCAGCCTTATCGGGGGGTCGAGAAGCTACACCTTC. Translated: CASSLIGGSRSYTF. This chain links TRBV7-2 with TRBJ1-2; possibly TRBD1 for D (5 bases). In germline, CDR1 is SGHTA, CDR2 FQGNSA. The CDR3 has 14 residues. Between the trimmed V and J ends, which lost 5 bases and 9 bases, there was a span of 19 bases.

The rearrangement links TRBV4-2 to TRBJ2-3, with unresolved D. Per the germline V gene, CDR1 is LGHNA and CDR2 is YNFKEQ. Deletions cut 4 bases from V and 2 bases from J, with 13 bases between. The CDR3 contains 15 residues. CDR3 nucleotide sequence: TGTGCCAGCAGCCCCAACGCGGAAGCCACAGATACGCAGTATTTT. This codes for CASSPNAEATDTQYF.

The chain carries TRBV6-6 and TRBJ2-1, with D uncertain. The germline CDR1 and CDR2 sequences are MNHNY and SVGAGI (reference sequence). V was cut by 2 bases and J by 8 bases, with 13 bases left in between. The CDR3 has 14 residues. CDR3 loop: CASSYMVASDEQFF. The CDR3 bases are TGTGCCAGCAGTTACATGGTAGCTTCGGATGAGCAGTTCTTC.

The rearrangement links TRBV18 to TRBJ1-4; TRBD1 is a possible D gene (5 bases). In germline, CDR1 is KGHSH, CDR2 LQKENI. V lost 2 bases and J lost 8, with 15 bases in between. The CDR3 is 15 amino acids. The DNA for the CDR3 is TGTGCCAGCTCACCAGAGGCCCAGGGCTACGAAAAACTGTTTTTT. This codes for CASSPEAQGYEKLFF. Together with reference TRBV18 and TRBJ1-4, the CDR3 gives the full variable domain: NAGVMQNPRHLVRRRGQEARLRCSPMKGHSHVYWYRQLPEEGLKFMVYLQKENIIDESGMPKERFSAEFPKEGPSILRIQQVVRGDSAAYFCASSPEAQGYEKLFFGSGTQLSVL.

CDR3 amino acids: CASRLDIGSNQPQHF. The CDR3 bases are TGTGCCAGCAGACTTGACATTGGGAGCAATCAGCCCCAGCATTTT. This sequence joins TRBV2 and TRBJ1-5; D gene unclear. There are 15 residues in the CDR3. The V gene lost 6 bases and the J gene lost 1 base, with 13 bases spanning the gap. Germline V gene sequence: CDR1 SNHLY, CDR2 FYNNEI.

This sequence joins TRBV4-2 and TRBJ2-3, with a tentative D call TRBD2 (7 bases). Germline V gives CDR1 LGHNA, CDR2 YNFKEQ. This CDR3 contains 15 residues. V gave up 0 bases and J gave up 5 bases, with 12 bases separating them. As DNA, the CDR3 is TGTGCCAGCAGCCAAGAGGGGGGGGCGGGAGATACGCAGTATTTT. It codes for CASSQEGGAGDTQYF.

This clone was observed a handful of times. V and J are TRBV5-6 and TRBJ1-2, with D perhaps matching TRBD1 (6 bases). The germline V gene encodes CDR1 SGHDT and CDR2 YYEEEE. The CDR3 is 13 amino acids. Trimming left V 6 bases short and J 6 bases short, with 15 bases between. In nucleotides, the CDR3 is TGTGCCAGCAACCCCGGGGGGGCGGATGGCTACACCTTC. Its protein product is CASNPGGADGYTF.